This T cell receptor (beta chain) was retrieved from a study of blood T cell repertoires in COVID-19. This CDR3 region has 16 residues. Germline V lookup: CDR1 MNHEY, CDR2 SVGEGT. Trimming removed 2 bases at V and 0 bases at J, with 8 bases between. Method: immunoSEQ multiplex PCR; TCRdb's copy keeps in-frame clones and lacks some. This sample has 150,000 or so clones, with around 86% found just once. Sequenced input: peripheral blood. This TCR came from a man of 80 years or more with acute or convalescent COVID-19. This chain joins TRBV6-2 or TRBV6-3 and TRBJ1-6; D not resolved. In nucleotides, the CDR3 is TGTGCCAGCAGTTACGGAGCGAGCTCCTATAATTCACCCCTCCACTTT. Its protein is CASSYGASSYNSPLHF.